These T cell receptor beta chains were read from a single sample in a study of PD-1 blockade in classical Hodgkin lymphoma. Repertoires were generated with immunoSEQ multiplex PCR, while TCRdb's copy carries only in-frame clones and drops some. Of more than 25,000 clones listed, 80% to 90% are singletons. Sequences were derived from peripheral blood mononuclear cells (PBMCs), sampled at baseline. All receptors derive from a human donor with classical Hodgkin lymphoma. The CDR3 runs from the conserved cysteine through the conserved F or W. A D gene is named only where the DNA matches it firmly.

CASKEGGPVDTQYF,.,TRBJ2-3,TRBV11-1
CASRLAGIYEQYF,TRBD2,TRBJ2-7,TRBV7-2
CASSLAGGTLGTQYF,.,TRBJ2-5,TRBV5-4
CASSAGTGSGYTF,TRBD1,TRBJ1-2,TRBV7-8
CASSPGSTDTQYF,.,TRBJ2-3,TRBV5-1
CASSPGALGTGELFF,.,TRBJ2-2,TRBV18
CASSSQGVFEAFF,TRBD1,TRBJ1-1,TRBV5-1
CASSVVGQTHGYTF,.,TRBJ1-2,TRBV6-1
CASSLDRGTLHF,TRBD1,TRBJ1-6,TRBV7-9
CASSYGQGFTEAFF,TRBD1,TRBJ1-1,TRBV5-1
CASSLGAIPKNIQYF,.,TRBJ2-4,TRBV5-1
CASSLGLGLSSPLHF,.,TRBJ1-6,TRBV5-1
CASREPGQTNQPQHF,.,TRBJ1-5,TRBV2
CTSSQVLTPCDQPQHF,.,TRBJ1-5,TRBV1
CASSYKTGLAEQYF,TRBD1,TRBJ2-7,TRBV6-5
CASSASPGAEGYTF,.,TRBJ1-2,TRBV5-1
CASTTLGREYEQYF,.,TRBJ2-7,TRBV14
CATPGQVNNEQFF,.,TRBJ2-1,TRBV21-1
CASSAGGPDTQYF,TRBD2,TRBJ2-3,TRBV5-6
CASSLPPGDYGYTF,.,TRBJ1-2,TRBV5-1
CASSQEGPETQYF,.,TRBJ2-5,TRBV4-1
CASRTGGLSSSYEQYF,TRBD1,TRBJ2-7,TRBV5-1
CASSLGVAGSTDTQYF,TRBD2,TRBJ2-3,TRBV5-1
CASSLVDRDGYTF,TRBD1,TRBJ1-2,TRBV5-1
CASSQLETQYF,.,TRBJ2-5,TRBV4-2